The next 11 T cell receptor beta chains were all read from a single sample in a study of cytomegalovirus exposure and HLA in healthy donors. The PCR had 60 Vbeta and 13 Jbeta primers. Repertoires were generated with immunoSEQ multiplex PCR, while TCRdb's copy carries only in-frame clones and drops some. This sample's table reports more than 140,000 clones. Input material: PBMCs. The receptors derive from a woman under 30 in good health and CMV-seronegative.

The gene calls are TRBV5-6 and TRBJ1-2; D is unclear. Trimming shortened V by 0 bases and J by 0 bases, and 12 bases separated the two germline ends. In germline, CDR1 is SGHDT, CDR2 YYEEEE. This CDR3 spans 16 amino acids. DNA of the CDR3: TGTGCCAGCAGCTTGGCCTGGGAGCCGGCTAACTATGGCTACACCTTC. Its translation is CASSLAWEPANYGYTF.

This rearrangement joins TRBV6-1 to TRBJ2-7, with 7 bases lining up with TRBD2. The ends lost 4 bases at V and 2 bases at J; junction bases unmatched: 8. Germline lookup yields CDR1 MNHNS and CDR2 SASEGT. This CDR3 is built from 15 residues. The CDR3 is CASSVLASGPYEQYF. In DNA, the CDR3 is TGTGCCAGCAGTGTTTTGGCTAGCGGCCCCTACGAGCAGTACTTC.

The chain is built from TRBV5-4 and TRBJ2-1, with 8 positions matching TRBD2. This CDR3 is built from 16 residues. From germline, CDR1 is SGHNT and CDR2 YYREEE (reference sequence). The V and J ends lost 0 bases and 6 bases, in that order; junction bases with no gene match: 8. CDR3 sequence (DNA): TGTGCCAGCAGCTTGGACAGCCGGACTAGCCCCAATGAGCAGTTCTTC. Its translation is CASSLDSRTSPNEQFF.

J is TRBJ2-2 and V is TRBV15; D is possibly TRBD2 (6 bases). Germline lookup yields CDR1 LNHNV and CDR2 YYDKDF (reference sequence). This CDR3 is 16 amino acids long. V lost 0 bases and J 1 base, leaving 9 bases between the germline ends. This CDR3 is CATSRDTAGNTGELFF. The CDR3 coding sequence is TGTGCCACCAGCAGAGATACAGCGGGGAACACCGGGGAGCTGTTTTTT.

The genes are TRBV5-4 and TRBJ2-7; TRBD2 aligns across 11 bases. V dropped 4 bases and J dropped 5; count of bases not matched to a gene: 5. This CDR3 contains 14 residues. CDR1 and CDR2 from the germline V gene are SGHNT and YYREEE (reference sequence). The CDR3 region has the DNA TGTGCCAGCAGCCTAGCGGGAGGACTGGACGAGCAGTACTTC. This gives the protein CASSLAGGLDEQYF.

In nucleotides, the CDR3 is TGTGCCAGCAGTTACAGGGGACTTTCAACTTACGAGCAGTACTTC. Amino acids: CASSYRGLSTYEQYF. The chain is built from TRBV6-5 and TRBJ2-7; D perhaps matches TRBD2 (6 bases). Germline CDR1 MNHEY, CDR2 SVGAGI. With 2 bases removed from V and 4 bases from J, the gap between germline ends came to 15 bases. The CDR3 contains 15 residues.

This chain connects TRBV19 to TRBJ1-1; TRBD1 aligns across 8 bases. The CDR3 has 15 residues. The V segment lost 4 bases and the J segment 5 bases; nucleotides outside the gene matches: 9. Germline V lookup: CDR1 LNHDA, CDR2 SQIVND (reference sequence). CDR3 in amino acids: CASSSLTGVRTEAFF. In nucleotides, the CDR3 is TGTGCCAGTAGTAGTCTGACAGGGGTTCGGACTGAAGCTTTCTTT.

To note about this clone: At the DNA level, this CDR3 is encoded by other sequences in the same sample as well. CDR3 DNA sequence: TGTGCCAGCAGTTACTCGGGACAGAACTATGGCTACACCTTC. It codes for CASSYSGQNYGYTF. The J gene is TRBJ1-2, the V gene TRBV6-5, with TRBD1 matching over 7 bases. The CDR3 spans 14 residues. The junction had 0 bases not matched to a gene; V was cut back by 0 bases and J by 2 bases. The V gene's germline CDR1 is MNHEY and CDR2 SVGAGI.

The chain is built from TRBV18 and TRBJ2-1; 8 nucleotides match TRBD2. The CDR3 contains 15 residues. J gave up 3 bases and V 5 bases, and 6 bases lay outside the gene matches. Germline lookup yields CDR1 KGHSH and CDR2 LQKENI. The CDR3 here is CASSYAGGGYNEQFF. Here the CDR3 DNA reads TGTGCCAGCTCATATGCGGGAGGAGGCTACAATGAGCAGTTCTTC.

The rearrangement uses TRBV7-9 and TRBJ2-1; perhaps TRBD1 as D (6 bases). Germline CDR1 and CDR2: SEHNR and FQNEAQ (reference sequence). V lost 1 base and J 4 bases, leaving 17 bases between the germline ends. The CDR3 has 17 amino acids. CDR3: CASSLGPPGHPYNEQFF. CDR3 DNA: TGTGCCAGCAGCTTAGGCCCCCCGGGACACCCATACAATGAGCAGTTCTTC.

The chain employs TRBV4-1 and TRBJ1-6; 8 bases fit TRBD1. The CDR3 is made up of 16 amino acids. The V gene's germline CDR1 is MGHRA and CDR2 YSYEKL. With 0 bases clipped from V and 7 bases from J, the junction kept 5 bases outside the gene matches. In nucleotides, the CDR3 is TGCGCCAGCAGCCAAGATACAGGGGGGGGAAATTCACCCCTCCACTTT. Translation: CASSQDTGGGNSPLHF.